This entry features one T cell receptor (beta chain) sequence. The data were obtained in a study of blood T cell repertoires in COVID-19. Study summary: Sources were T cells, B-cell-depleted T cells, or PBMCs; the material itself was cDNA or gDNA.

Produced via immunoSEQ multiplex PCR; TCRdb's table is partial and in-frame only. Of 150,000 to 200,000 clones in the sample, approximately 78% were seen once. The CDR3 is made up of 16 amino acids. J lost 5 bases, V lost 1 base, and 7 bases had no gene match. CDR1 and CDR2 from the germline V gene are LGHNA and YSLEER. The rearrangement joins TRBV4-3 to TRBJ2-3, with 9 positions matching TRBD2. The receptor was isolated from a woman older than 75 with active or convalescent COVID-19. Specimen: peripheral blood. This chain's CDR3 is CASSQGLAVTQDTQYF. CDR3 coding DNA: TGCGCCAGCAGCCAAGGACTAGCGGTAACACAAGATACGCAGTATTTT.